Listed below are T cell receptor beta chains from one sample, sequenced in a study of CD8 T cells in ankylosing spondylitis. From the 5' RACE reads, TCRdb called clonotypes with MiXCR, one entry per CDR3 protein. The profile shows approximately 210,000 distinct CDR3 sequences, roughly 13% of them singletons. Sequenced material: blood, either unsorted or a sorted T cell fraction (not recorded which). Every receptor here comes from a male donor with ankylosing spondylitis or in good health (not recorded which). The CDR3 runs from the conserved cysteine through the conserved F or W. The order of the fields is V gene, J gene, D gene, clone size, CDR3 protein, CDR3 DNA. The D gene is left open where the match is weak. Clone size, where shown, is once, few, many, or a class for clones that have expanded.

TRBV7-9	TRBJ2-2	TRBD1	.	CASSFPRDSPTTGELFF	TGTGCCAGCAGCTTCCCCCGGGACAGCCCAACCACCGGGGAGCTGTTTTTT
TRBV14	TRBJ2-1	TRBD2	few	CASSPYGTSGYLSSYNEQFF	TGTGCCAGCAGCCCCTACGGGACTAGCGGATACTTGAGCTCCTACAATGAGCAGTTCTTC
TRBV5-1	TRBJ2-7	.	.	CASSPRLPALSYEQYF	TGCGCCAGCAGCCCCAGGCTCCCGGCCCTCTCCTACGAGCAGTACTTC
TRBV12-3/TRBV12-4	TRBJ1-1	.	many	CASSLTENTEAFF	TGTGCCAGCAGTTTGACGGAGAACACTGAAGCTTTCTTT
TRBV11-2	TRBJ2-5	.	.	CASSLVGGGRETQYF	TGTGCCAGCAGCTTAGTCGGGGGCGGGAGAGAGACCCAGTACTTC
TRBV12-3/TRBV12-4	TRBJ1-2	.	few	CASSLNGGYGYTF	TGTGCCAGCAGTTTAAATGGGGGATATGGCTACACCTTC
TRBV28	TRBJ2-3	.	few	CASRPWADTQYF	TGTGCCAGCAGACCGTGGGCAGATACGCAGTATTTT
TRBV12-3/TRBV12-4	TRBJ2-3	TRBD2	few	CASSLLGGADTQYF	TGTGCCAGCAGTTTGTTGGGGGGGGCAGATACGCAGTATTTT
TRBV30	TRBJ1-6	.	.	CAWSIASPLHF	TGTGCCTGGAGTATCGCTTCACCCCTCCACTTT
TRBV5-1	TRBJ2-3	.	many	CASSLLGTRRNTDTQYF	TGCGCCAGCAGCCTGCTCGGGACTCGACGAAACACAGATACGCAGTATTTT
TRBV20-1	TRBJ2-3	TRBD1	.	CSARPLRAAGQVLRTDTQYF	TGCAGTGCTAGACCCCTACGGGCGGCGGGACAGGTCCTCCGCACAGATACGCAGTATTTT
TRBV5-1	TRBJ1-1	.	many	CASSLGPGRGEAFF	TGCGCCAGCAGCTTGGGTCCCGGGAGGGGTGAAGCTTTCTTT